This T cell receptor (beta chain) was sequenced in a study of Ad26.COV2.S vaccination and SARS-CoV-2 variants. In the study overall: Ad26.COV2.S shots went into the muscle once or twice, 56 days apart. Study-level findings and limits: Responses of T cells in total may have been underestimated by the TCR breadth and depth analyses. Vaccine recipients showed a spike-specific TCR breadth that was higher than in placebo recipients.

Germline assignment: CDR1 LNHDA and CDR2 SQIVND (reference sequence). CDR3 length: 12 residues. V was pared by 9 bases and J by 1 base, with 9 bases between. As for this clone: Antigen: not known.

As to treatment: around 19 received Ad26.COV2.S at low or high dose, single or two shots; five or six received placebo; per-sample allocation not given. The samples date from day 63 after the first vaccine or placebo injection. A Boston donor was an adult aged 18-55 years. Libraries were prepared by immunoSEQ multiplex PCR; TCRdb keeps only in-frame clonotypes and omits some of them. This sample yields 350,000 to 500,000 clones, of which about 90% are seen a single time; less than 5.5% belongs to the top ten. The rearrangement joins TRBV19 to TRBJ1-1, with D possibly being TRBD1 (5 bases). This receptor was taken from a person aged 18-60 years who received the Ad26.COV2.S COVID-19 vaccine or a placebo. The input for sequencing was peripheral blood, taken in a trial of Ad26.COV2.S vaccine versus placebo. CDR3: CASSGANTEAFF. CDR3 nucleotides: TGTGCCAGCTCCGGGGCGAACACTGAAGCTTTCTTT.